The subject of this entry is one T cell receptor beta chain. These data are taken from a study of blood T cells in healthy people across ages. The use of a sample-barcoded 5' primer and a J-beta primer mix characterized a second PCR of about 7 to 12 cycles. In TCRdb, the 5' RACE reads were re-called with MiXCR into one record per CDR3 protein. The table has roughly 730,000 distinct CDR3 sequences, just over 55% seen once. The source of this sequence is a man between 40 and 49 years old in good health. What was sequenced was blood.

CDR3 nucleotides: TGTGCCAGCAAGCTAGCGGGGGGGTTCAATGAGCAGTTCTTC. Translation: CASKLAGGFNEQFF. V is TRBV7-2 and J is TRBJ2-1; the match to TRBD2 covers 12 bases. Trimming took 7 bases from V and 6 from J; bases not matched to a gene: 4. CDR3 length: 14 residues. Germline CDR1 is SGHTA and CDR2 is FQGNSA.